Following are 19 T cell receptor beta chains from one sample sequenced in a study of blood T cells in healthy people across ages. For the second PCR, which ran for roughly 6 to 12 cycles, a sample-barcoded 5' primer and a J-beta primer mix were used. TCRdb recomputed calls from the 5' RACE reads with MiXCR, one row per CDR3 protein. The sample consists of more than 1 million distinct CDR3 sequences, 45% of them appearing once. Material: blood. These receptor sequences come from a woman aged 55-70 years in good health.

This clonotype was counted a few times. The CDR3 is CASSLQDRGLYEQYF. The CDR3 DNA is TGTGCCAGCAGCTTACAGGACAGGGGGCTTTACGAGCAGTACTTC. This chain connects TRBV28 to TRBJ2-7; 11 bases agree with TRBD1. The CDR3 is made up of 15 amino acids. Trimming removed 6 bases from V and 4 bases from J; junction bases left unmatched: 8. Germline V CDR1 and CDR2: MDHEN, SYDVKM. The variable domain in full, completed from reference TRBV28 and TRBJ2-7, reads DVKVTQSSRYLVKRTGEKVFLECVQDMDHENMFWYRQDPGLGLRLIYFSYDVKMKEKGDIPEGYSVSREKKERFSLILESASTNQTSMYLCASSLQDRGLYEQYFGPGTRLTVT.

The chain joins TRBV25-1 to TRBJ1-3; a possible D gene is TRBD1 (5 bases). Germline CDR1 and CDR2: MGHDK and SYGVNS. This CDR3 is 13 amino acids long. The ends were cut back, 9 bases at V and 4 bases at J, with 13 bases in the middle. DNA of the CDR3: TGTGCCAGTCGGCAGGGATTAGGAAACACCATATATTTT. It encodes CASRQGLGNTIYF.

The chain links TRBV2 to TRBJ2-2; 8 bases align to TRBD1. With V trimmed by 6 bases and J by 2 bases, 5 bases remained unmatched. The CDR3 loop spans 15 amino acids. Germline V CDR1 and CDR2: SNHLY, FYNNEI. CDR3 sequence: CASRPGQENTGELFF. The DNA of the CDR3 is TGTGCCAGCAGGCCGGGACAGGAAAACACCGGGGAGCTGTTTTTT.

The chain is built from TRBV6-5 and TRBJ2-1; 16 bases map to TRBD2. The CDR3 contains 16 residues. The ends lost 7 bases at V and 7 bases at J; junction bases unmatched: 7. CDR1 and CDR2 from the germline V gene are MNHEY and SVGAGI. CDR3 bases: TGTGCCAGCATTCGTCCGGGACTAGCGGGAGGGAATGAGCAGTTCTTC. This translates into CASIRPGLAGGNEQFF.

This clonotype was observed a few times. The V gene is TRBV20-1, the J gene TRBJ2-3; TRBD2 agrees at 14 bases. The CDR3 has 18 residues. Germline lookup yields CDR1 DFQATT and CDR2 SNEGSKA (reference sequence). After removal of 4 bases from V and 0 bases from J, the junction contained 9 bases not matched to a gene. The CDR3 bases are TGCAGTGCTACGGGACTAGCGGGAGATGCAGCAAGCACAGATACGCAGTATTTT. This gives the protein CSATGLAGDAASTDTQYF.

CDR3 amino acids: CASSPTVKDEQFF. Here the CDR3 DNA reads TGTGCCAGCTCACCCACAGTGAAAGATGAGCAGTTCTTC. The chain has TRBV18 and TRBJ2-1, with D uncertain. The CDR3 extends over 13 amino acids. Trimming pared 3 bases from V and 8 bases from J, leaving 11 bases between. Germline CDR1 and CDR2: KGHSH and LQKENI.

This clonotype turned up a few times. The CDR3 loop reads CASSVSPQGSYGYTF. The CDR3 DNA is TGTGCCAGCAGCGTATCCCCCCAGGGTTCCTATGGCTACACCTTC. The rearrangement joins TRBV9 to TRBJ1-2, with D possibly being TRBD1 (5 bases). Trimming cost V 1 base and J 4 bases, with 14 bases left between them. From germline, CDR1 is SGDLS and CDR2 YYNGEE. The CDR3 spans 15 residues.

This clonotype was counted between two and nine times. The CDR3: CASSQWAAIHTDTQYF. In nucleotides, the CDR3 is TGCGCCAGCAGCCAATGGGCGGCAATACACACAGATACGCAGTATTTT. The chain carries TRBV4-1 and TRBJ2-3; D gene ambiguous. V dropped 2 bases and J dropped 2 bases, with 14 bases sitting between them. Germline CDR1 is MGHRA and CDR2 is YSYEKL. There are 16 residues in the CDR3.

V and J are TRBV9 and TRBJ2-6; D remains ambiguous. The V end was cut by 7 bases, the J end by 0 bases, with 14 bases between. This CDR3 spans 16 amino acids. Looked up from germline, CDR1 is SGDLS and CDR2 is YYNGEE. CDR3 sequence reads: CASEAREISGANVLTF. CDR3 DNA sequence: TGTGCCAGCGAAGCGAGAGAAATCTCTGGGGCCAACGTCCTGACTTTC.

This clonotype was picked up many times. The rearrangement uses TRBV7-6 and TRBJ2-3; 7 bases line up with TRBD1. The germline gives CDR1 SGHVS, CDR2 FNYEAQ. The CDR3 contains 14 residues. V dropped 4 bases and J dropped 2; count of bases not matched to a gene: 3. CDR3 in amino acids: CASSSGQVTDTQYF. In nucleotides, the CDR3 is TGTGCCAGCAGCTCCGGACAGGTCACAGATACGCAGTATTTT.

This chain uses TRBV3-1 with TRBJ2-5; the D gene could be TRBD1 or TRBD2 (6 bases each). The CDR3 is made up of 15 amino acids. Germline CDR1 reads LGHDT; CDR2 reads YNNKEL (reference sequence). Trimming cost V 4 bases and J 5 bases, with 17 bases left between them. In nucleotides, the CDR3 is TGTGCCAGCAGCCTGGGGGGCCGGCGAAGGGAGACCCAGTACTTC. Translating it yields CASSLGGRRRETQYF.

The chain employs TRBV2 and TRBJ2-3; D might be TRBD1 (5 bases). This CDR3 is 14 amino acids long. Germline V CDR1 and CDR2: SNHLY, FYNNEI. V was trimmed by 5 bases and J by 8 bases, leaving 17 bases between them. The CDR3 here is CASSTTEGLGTQYF. CDR3 nucleotides: TGTGCCAGCAGTACGACAGAAGGTTTAGGTACGCAGTATTTT.

CDR3 region: CASSLPRGITDTQYF. The CDR3 DNA sequence: TGTGCCAGCAGCTTACCGCGGGGCATCACAGATACGCAGTATTTT. This chain joins TRBV7-2 and TRBJ2-3, with a possible D match to TRBD2 (6 bases). This CDR3 spans 15 amino acids. Trimming cost V 2 bases and J 2 bases, with 11 bases left between them. Germline CDR1 reads SGHTA; CDR2 reads FQGNSA.

The chain combines TRBV21-1 with TRBJ2-7. TRBV21-1 is a pseudogene locus. The CDR3 totals 15 residues. The CDR3 protein is CASGPQVYGTYEQYF. The CDR3 DNA sequence: TGTGCCAGCGGTCCTCAGGTCTATGGGACCTACGAGCAGTACTTC.

CDR3 in amino acids: CASGLVIKDNEQFF. CDR3 DNA: TGTGCTAGTGGTTTGGTTATAAAGGACAATGAGCAGTTCTTC. The V and J genes are TRBV12-5 and TRBJ2-1, with D hard to call. V was trimmed by 0 bases and J by 5 bases, leaving 8 bases between them. The germline gives CDR1 LGHNT, CDR2 FRNRAP. This CDR3 is 14 amino acids long.

The CDR3 coding sequence is TGCAGTGCAGGAGCGGGAGGAGCTCGGGAGCAGTTCTTC. The encoded protein is CSAGAGGAREQFF. The rearrangement links TRBV20-1 to TRBJ2-1, with TRBD2 matching 9 bases. Germline V lookup: CDR1 DFQATT, CDR2 SNEGSKA (reference sequence). Losses at the gene ends were 6 bases for V and 10 bases for J; bases not matched to a gene: 10. The CDR3 loop spans 13 amino acids.

This clonotype was found many times. This chain joins TRBV28 and TRBJ2-5; D is undetermined. The V gene lost 3 bases and the J gene lost 3 bases, with 14 bases spanning the gap. Germline-derived CDR1 and CDR2 are MDHEN and SYDVKM. CDR3 size: 15 residues. CDR3 in amino acids: CASSLARKEKETQYF. Here the CDR3 DNA reads TGTGCCAGCAGTTTGGCTAGGAAGGAAAAAGAGACCCAGTACTTC.

Written as DNA, the CDR3 is TGTGCCAGCATGGCTAGCGGCTCCTACAATGAGCAGTTCTTC. The encoded protein is CASMASGSYNEQFF. The J gene is TRBJ2-1, the V gene TRBV6-1; 7 positions agree with TRBD2. Germline CDR1 and CDR2: MNHNS and SASEGT. CDR3 length: 14 amino acids. V shed 7 bases and J 0 bases; nucleotides not matched to a gene: 3.

The chain has TRBV20-1 and TRBJ2-5; D possibly corresponds to TRBD2 (5 bases). Germline CDR1 DFQATT, CDR2 SNEGSKA (reference sequence). Deletions cut 6 bases from V and 1 base from J, with 12 bases between. This CDR3 has 13 residues. The chain's CDR3 is CSATSGPQETQYF. The CDR3 DNA reads TGCAGTGCCACCAGCGGACCCCAAGAGACCCAGTACTTC.